At least ten counts were recorded for the clone carrying this T cell receptor beta chain. Its antigen is currently unknown. This sample is drawn from a study of Graves' ophthalmopathy and Graves' hyperthyroidism. Germline V gene data show CDR1 as ENHRY and CDR2 as SYGVKD. The CDR3 runs to 12 residues. Trimming removed 3 bases from V and 0 bases from J, with 2 bases in between. The study, taken as a whole, reports: At less than 71% sensitivity and over 72% specificity, the model predicted progression of the ophthalmopathy.

Amplification of TCR beta CDR3 regions used RNA transcripts. HTBI primers served in a first-round RT-PCR, which a second-round multiplex PCR followed. TCRdb re-analysed the multiplex PCR reads in MiXCR, keeping a single row per CDR3 protein. This sample yields almost 750,000 distinct CDR3 sequences, of which around 40% are seen a single time; less than 55% belongs to the top ten. Moderately to severely active ophthalmopathy under 3 months, CAS at least 3, NOSPECS at least 4. Other autoimmune diseases, uncontrolled infections, pregnancy or lactation led to the exclusion of patients. Orbital computed tomography, together with clinical symptoms, serum thyroxine, TRAb and thyroid ultrasound, was used for diagnosis.

Sequencing was carried out using peripheral blood. This clonotype originated in an adult man with Graves' ophthalmopathy. The genes are TRBV10-3 and TRBJ2-5; D is undetermined. The CDR3 spells CAISDHQETQYF. CDR3 coding DNA: TGTGCCATCAGTGACCACCAAGAGACCCAGTACTTC.